These 26 T cell receptor beta chains were all obtained from the same sample, sequenced in a study of blood T cell repertoires in COVID-19. Only in-frame clones appear in the TCRdb table, and some are missing; sequencing was by immunoSEQ multiplex PCR. The sample has under 200,000 clones; around 80% are singletons. Sequenced material: peripheral blood. The receptors shown here come from a man in his 70s with active or convalescent COVID-19.

The V and J genes are TRBV5-1 and TRBJ2-1; 8 nucleotides agree with TRBD1. There are 14 residues in the CDR3. The trim removed 4 bases at V and 9 bases at J, leaving 9 bases unmatched. Germline assignment: CDR1 SGHRS and CDR2 YFSETQ. CDR3 sequence (DNA): TGCGCCAGCAGCCTAGGACAGGGTCCCAGTGAGCAGTTCTTC. Protein: CASSLGQGPSEQFF.

The gene calls are TRBV29-1 and TRBJ1-2; no clear D. Trimming left V 2 bases short and J 4 bases short, with 14 bases between. CDR1 SQVTM and CDR2 ANQGSEA come from the germline V gene. This CDR3 comprises 14 residues. CDR3 loop: CSVERVGEGYGYTF. DNA for the CDR3: TGCAGCGTTGAAAGGGTTGGGGAGGGCTATGGCTACACCTTC. Complete variable domain (other parts from reference TRBV29-1 and TRBJ1-2): SAVISQKPSRDICQRGTSLTIQCQVDSQVTMMFWYRQQPGQSLTLIATANQGSEATYESGFVIDKFPISRPNLTFSTLTVSNMSPEDSSIYLCSVERVGEGYGYTFGSGTRLTVV.

This chain connects TRBV6-5 to TRBJ2-7; weak D call: TRBD2 (5 bases). The CDR3 has 14 residues. Trimming stripped 11 bases from V and 2 bases from J, with 19 bases between. Per germline, CDR1 MNHEY and CDR2 SVGAGI. The CDR3 protein is CAVKRVTFAYEQYF. The CDR3 DNA reads as TGTGCCGTGAAGAGGGTAACCTTTGCCTACGAGCAGTACTTC.

As DNA, the CDR3 is TGTGCCACCAGCAGAGATCGGGGAGAACAGGGGGGCTATGGCTACACCTTC. Encoded protein: CATSRDRGEQGGYGYTF. This chain uses TRBV15 with TRBJ1-2; 8 nucleotides align to TRBD1. CDR1 is LNHNV, CDR2 YYDKDF, per germline (reference sequence). The CDR3 runs to 17 residues. V gave up 0 bases and J gave up 4 bases; unmatched junction bases: 10.

The V and J genes are TRBV7-4 and TRBJ2-4; D is perhaps TRBD1 (5 bases). Germline CDR1 and CDR2: SGHVT and SQSDAQ. This CDR3 has 15 residues. V lost 3 bases and J lost 0, with 9 bases in between. The CDR3 region has the DNA TGTGCCAGCAGCTTTAGGGGTTTAGCCAAAAACATTCAGTACTTC. The encoded protein is CASSFRGLAKNIQYF.

The chain joins TRBV5-8 to TRBJ2-5; 9 nucleotides match TRBD1. With 1 base clipped from V and 5 bases from J, the junction kept 6 bases outside the gene matches. The CDR3 covers 15 residues. In germline, CDR1 is SGHTS, CDR2 YDEGEE. The CDR3 protein is CASSLKQGAWETQYF. CDR3 in DNA: TGTGCCAGCAGCTTGAAACAGGGGGCGTGGGAGACCCAGTACTTC.

The V and J genes are TRBV7-5 and TRBJ2-7; TRBD2 is the table's D call, not checked against the DNA. TRBV7-5 is a documented pseudogene. This CDR3 comprises 12 residues. CDR3 DNA sequence: TGTGCCAGAAGCTCATGCGGGGGAAGGCAGTACTTC. This translates into CARSSCGGRQYF.

The chain couples TRBV6-4 to TRBJ1-5; D gene uncertain. Germline CDR1 reads MRHNA; CDR2 reads SNTAGT. Deletions cut 5 bases from V and 4 bases from J, with 9 bases between. The CDR3 totals 13 residues. The CDR3 spells CASSYSENQPQHF. For the CDR3, the DNA is TGTGCCAGCAGTTACAGTGAAAATCAGCCCCAGCATTTT.

DNA for the CDR3: TGCGCCAGCAGCTCGAATGGACAGGGCGGCGTTTCGAACTATGGCTACACCTTC. It codes for CASSSNGQGGVSNYGYTF. The chain has TRBV5-1 and TRBJ1-2; TRBD1 matches 8 bases. Germline V gene sequence: CDR1 SGHRS, CDR2 YFSETQ. The V and J ends lost 3 bases and 2 bases, in that order; junction bases with no gene match: 15. The CDR3 extends over 18 amino acids.

The J gene is TRBJ1-1, the V gene TRBV6-2 or TRBV6-3, with TRBD1 as a possible D gene (5 bases). This CDR3 is built from 14 residues. The V gene lost 0 bases and the J gene lost 5 bases, with 10 bases spanning the gap. CDR1 is MNHEY, CDR2 SVGEGT, per germline. CDR3 nucleotides: TGTGCCAGCAGTTACTCGGGGGGTTGGACTGAAGCTTTCTTT. It encodes CASSYSGGWTEAFF.

The chain joins TRBV30 to TRBJ1-6; no definite D call. CDR3 size: 12 residues. CDR1 GTSNPN and CDR2 SVGIG come from the germline V gene (reference sequence). V was trimmed by 1 base and J by 13 bases, leaving 11 bases between them. In DNA form, the CDR3 reads TGTGCCTGGAGTGCCCCGGAGGCGCCCCTCCACTTT. As protein: CAWSAPEAPLHF.

The chain uses TRBV30 and TRBJ1-1; tentative D call: TRBD1 (5 bases). Germline V gene sequence: CDR1 GTSNPN, CDR2 SVGIG (reference sequence). There are 10 residues in the CDR3. Trimming pared 5 bases from V and 7 bases from J, leaving 8 bases between. The CDR3 sequence: CAWGAGEAFF. The CDR3 coding sequence is TGTGCCTGGGGGGCGGGTGAAGCTTTCTTT.

The chain combines TRBV3-1 (or the pseudogene TRBV3-2) with TRBJ2-2, with no clear D. V lost 4 bases, J lost 4 bases, and 19 bases lay in between. This CDR3 contains 17 residues. CDR1 is LGHDT, CDR2 YNNKEL, per germline (reference sequence). The CDR3 nucleotides are TGTGCCAGCAGCCGAGCAGACTGGCGGCTGGGCACCGGGGAGCTGTTTTTT. This sequence encodes CASSRADWRLGTGELFF.

This clone was counted a few times. The rearrangement joins TRBV6-1 to TRBJ2-3, with 8 bases matching TRBD1. J gave up 4 bases and V 4 bases, and 10 bases lay outside the gene matches. This CDR3 is 16 amino acids long. CDR1 is MNHNS and CDR2 is SASEGT in the germline V gene. The CDR3 DNA reads TGTGCCAGCAGTGGCGCCCCAGGGGGCCAGGCAGATACGCAGTATTTT. This gives the protein CASSGAPGGQADTQYF.

The J gene is TRBJ2-3, the V gene TRBV28, with TRBD1 matching over 7 bases. The CDR3 covers 14 residues. With 8 bases clipped from V and 3 bases from J, the junction kept 8 bases outside the gene matches. The V gene's germline CDR1 is MDHEN and CDR2 SYDVKM. This CDR3 reads CASSWDSQTDTQYF. CDR3 coding DNA: TGTGCCAGCTCGTGGGACAGCCAGACAGATACGCAGTATTTT.

The rearrangement joins TRBV3-1 (or the pseudogene TRBV3-2) to TRBJ2-5; 10 bases match TRBD2. Germline CDR1 reads LGHDT; CDR2 reads YNNKEL (reference sequence). The CDR3 runs 15 residues. The trim removed 2 bases at V and 5 bases at J, leaving 5 bases unmatched. Here the CDR3 DNA reads TGTGCCAGCAGCCAACTAGCGGGGGAAGCGGAGACCCAGTACTTC. This gives the protein CASSQLAGEAETQYF.

The chain recombines TRBV13 with TRBJ2-3; 7 bases agree with TRBD2. The CDR3 is 16 amino acids. V shed 2 bases and J 2 bases; nucleotides not matched to a gene: 7. Germline V gene data show CDR1 as PRHDT and CDR2 as FYEKMQ (reference sequence). CDR3 in DNA: TGTGCCAGCAGCTTAAGGGGACTACGATACACAGATACGCAGTATTTT. Translation: CASSLRGLRYTDTQYF.

The rearrangement joins TRBV5-5 to TRBJ1-3; unclear D gene. V lost 2 bases to trimming and J lost 0 bases, with 6 bases between them. The CDR3 has 14 amino acids. In germline, CDR1 is SGHKS, CDR2 YYEKEE (reference sequence). As DNA, the CDR3 is TGTGCCAGCAGCTTAAAACTCTCTGGAAACACCATATATTTT. Encoded protein: CASSLKLSGNTIYF.

The DNA of the CDR3 is TGTGCCAGCTCACCACCTTCCGGACGAGGGGAGACCCAGTACTTC. Protein sequence: CASSPPSGRGETQYF. The J gene is TRBJ2-5, the V gene TRBV18; D is perhaps TRBD2 (5 bases). In germline, CDR1 is KGHSH, CDR2 LQKENI. The V end was cut by 0 bases, the J end by 5 bases, with 13 bases between. This CDR3 comprises 15 residues. The full variable domain, its missing parts supplied by reference TRBV18 and TRBJ2-5, is NAGVMQNPRHLVRRRGQEARLRCSPMKGHSHVYWYRQLPEEGLKFMVYLQKENIIDESGMPKERFSAEFPKEGPSILRIQQVVRGDSAAYFCASSPPSGRGETQYFGPGTRLLVL.

CDR3 in DNA: TGTGCCAGCACGGCGGACACCGGGGAGCTGTTTTTT. Translation: CASTADTGELFF. V gene TRBV12-3 or TRBV12-4 combines with J gene TRBJ2-2; no reliable D call. The CDR3 consists of 12 residues. Trimming took off 7 bases at V and 3 bases at J, with 6 bases between the two ends.

This clone has a handful of counts. J is TRBJ1-5 and V is TRBV7-2; D might be TRBD1 (5 bases). The CDR3 consists of 14 residues. Per germline, CDR1 SGHTA and CDR2 FQGNSA. The ends were cut back, 5 bases at V and 5 bases at J, with 13 bases in the middle. The CDR3 DNA follows: TGTGCCAGCAGCCCTAGTGGGGGGTATCAGCCCCAGCATTTT. This translates into CASSPSGGYQPQHF.

V is TRBV12-3 or TRBV12-4 and J is TRBJ1-2; perhaps TRBD1 as D (6 bases). The CDR3 consists of 12 residues. Trimming shortened V by 10 bases and J by 5 bases, and 14 bases separated the two germline ends. The CDR3 region has the DNA TGTGCCACAGCCCAGGGGATATATGGCTACACCTTC. Translated: CATAQGIYGYTF.

The chain employs TRBV4-1 and TRBJ1-3; D is ambiguous. The CDR3 runs to 16 residues. The ends were cut back, 3 bases at V and 1 base at J, with 13 bases in the middle. In germline, CDR1 is MGHRA, CDR2 YSYEKL. CDR3 DNA: TGCGCCAGCAGCCAGATGACGACAACGTCTGGAAACACCATATATTTT. Protein sequence: CASSQMTTTSGNTIYF.

This clone was detected a few times. Other DNA sequences of this sample code for an identical CDR3. The chain recombines TRBV19 with TRBJ2-3, with a weak D call TRBD1 (7 bases). With 11 bases removed from V and 3 bases from J, the gap between germline ends came to 18 bases. Germline-derived CDR1 and CDR2 are LNHDA and SQIVND (reference sequence). The CDR3 sequence is 14 residues long. The CDR3 bases are TGTGCCTCAGGGGGGCTTGGAGAGACAGATACGCAGTATTTT. Protein: CASGGLGETDTQYF.

Notes on this clone: Other DNA sequences in the sample encode the same CDR3. The chain couples TRBV18 to TRBJ1-1, with D uncertain. Germline-derived CDR1 and CDR2 are KGHSH and LQKENI. This CDR3 region has 13 residues. V was pared by 2 bases and J by 2 bases, with 6 bases between. The CDR3 loop reads CASSPVSNTEAFF. DNA of the CDR3: TGTGCCAGCTCACCAGTGAGTAACACTGAAGCTTTCTTT.

The chain couples TRBV28 to TRBJ2-7, with 9 bases aligning to TRBD2. The CDR3 has 15 residues. Germline V gene lookup returns CDR1 MDHEN and CDR2 SYDVKM. Germline trimming cut 6 bases from V and 3 bases from J; bases unmatched to any gene: 9. CDR3 sequence: CASSIPTSGGYEQYF. As DNA, the CDR3 is TGTGCCAGCAGCATCCCGACTAGCGGAGGCTACGAGCAGTACTTC.